The 28 T cell receptor beta chains presented below share a single source sample, sequenced in a study of cytomegalovirus exposure and HLA in healthy donors (dated by TCRdb to the late 2010s). Receptors were amplified or captured by the immunoSEQ multiplex PCR assay. For the multiplex PCR, a mixture combining 60 forward primers for TCR Vbeta segments and 13 reverse primers for TCR Jbeta segments was used. Here the immuneACCESS table is served through TCRdb, limited to in-frame sequences with V and J called. Missing clones are a known gap in these copies; in checked studies unresolved V genes cover under half, and the rest lacks a known reason. This sample's records show 100,000 to 150,000 clones. The biggest ten clones account for about 2.2% of the sample. Sequencing was carried out using PBMCs. The origin of the receptors is a man in his forties or fifties in good health and CMV-seronegative.

The chain carries TRBV11-3 and TRBJ2-3, with 13 bases identical to TRBD2. Trimming took 5 bases from V and 0 from J; bases not matched to a gene: 5. Germline V CDR1 and CDR2: SGHNT, YENEEA. The CDR3 is made up of 17 amino acids. CDR3 bases: TGTGCCAGCAGCGGGGGACTAGCGGGGACTAGCACAGATACGCAGTATTTT. It is translated as CASSGGLAGTSTDTQYF.

The chain recombines TRBV5-4 with TRBJ2-3; 9 bases agree with TRBD2. CDR1 is SGHNT and CDR2 is YYREEE in the germline V gene (reference sequence). V was pared by 4 bases and J by 1 base, with 13 bases of the junction left unmatched. This CDR3 region has 18 residues. The CDR3 protein is CASSGPLAGETGTDTQYF. CDR3 bases: TGTGCCAGCAGCGGCCCCTTAGCGGGAGAGACGGGCACAGATACGCAGTATTTT.

The chain is built from TRBV5-6 and TRBJ1-1; TRBD1 might be the D (6 bases). The CDR3 loop spans 12 amino acids. The V end lost 4 bases, the J end lost 4 bases, and 8 bases lay between the germline ends. The germline CDR1 and CDR2 sequences are SGHDT and YYEEEE. CDR3 in amino acids: CASSTQGTEAFF. In DNA form, the CDR3 reads TGTGCCAGCAGCACACAGGGCACTGAAGCTTTCTTT.

In DNA form, the CDR3 reads TGTGCCAGCAGATTAAGGGGACAGGGCAATCAGCCCCAGCATTTT. This codes for CASRLRGQGNQPQHF. The chain is built from TRBV27 and TRBJ1-5, with 8 bases that match TRBD1. V lost 6 bases, J lost 2 bases, and 6 bases stayed unmatched. The CDR3 covers 15 residues. Germline V gene lookup returns CDR1 MNHEY and CDR2 SMNVEV (reference sequence).

The chain joins TRBV11-2 to TRBJ2-7, with D perhaps matching TRBD1 (6 bases). The CDR3 spans 14 residues. Trimming shortened V by 5 bases and J by 4 bases, and 15 bases separated the two germline ends. CDR1 is SGHAT, CDR2 FQNNGV, per germline. This CDR3 is CASSRGGRLYEQYF. CDR3 in DNA: TGTGCCAGCAGCCGTGGGGGCAGGCTGTACGAGCAGTACTTC.

CDR3 residues: CASSPGGGRTGELFF. The CDR3 DNA reads TGTGCCAGCAGCCCCGGGGGGGGGCGCACCGGGGAGCTGTTTTTT. V gene TRBV7-9 combines with J gene TRBJ2-2; TRBD2 matches 8 bases. V shed 5 bases, J shed 4 bases, and the junction held 6 bases outside the gene matches. Germline V gene sequence: CDR1 SEHNR, CDR2 FQNEAQ (reference sequence). The CDR3 spans 15 residues.

The rearrangement uses TRBV27 and TRBJ2-7; 7 positions match TRBD1. Germline V CDR1 and CDR2: MNHEY, SMNVEV (reference sequence). This CDR3 is 16 amino acids long. V lost 2 bases, J lost 0 bases, and 7 bases stayed unmatched. CDR3 bases: TGTGCCAGCAGTTTAGCTTCAACAGGGGTCTCCTACGAGCAGTACTTC. This translates into CASSLASTGVSYEQYF.

This sequence joins TRBV9 and TRBJ2-7; TRBD2 aligns across 14 bases. The V segment lost 5 bases and the J segment 7 bases; nucleotides outside the gene matches: 11. This CDR3 region has 16 residues. Germline V lookup: CDR1 SGDLS, CDR2 YYNGEE. CDR3 amino acids: CASSAGLAGGQGEQYF. DNA for the CDR3: TGTGCCAGCAGTGCTGGACTAGCGGGAGGCCAGGGAGAGCAGTACTTC.

V usage is TRBV18 and J usage is TRBJ1-5, with 7 bases matching TRBD1. Germline CDR1 reads KGHSH; CDR2 reads LQKENI. V lost 2 bases to trimming and J lost 1 base; unmatched junction nucleotides: 8. The CDR3 totals 17 residues. The CDR3 nucleotides are TGTGCCAGCTCACCAGCAACAGGGGCTCAAAGCAATCAGCCCCAGCATTTT. Amino acid sequence: CASSPATGAQSNQPQHF.

V is TRBV30 and J is TRBJ1-5; TRBD1 aligns across 9 bases. The trim removed 6 bases at V and 0 bases at J, leaving 6 bases unmatched. CDR1 is GTSNPN and CDR2 is SVGIG in the germline V gene (reference sequence). This CDR3 contains 15 residues. DNA of the CDR3: TGTGCCTGTGGGACAGGGCCTTATAGCAATCAGCCCCAGCATTTT. It codes for CACGTGPYSNQPQHF.

The V gene is TRBV9, the J gene TRBJ2-1, with D uncertain. Germline V gene data show CDR1 as SGDLS and CDR2 as YYNGEE. V gave up 0 bases and J gave up 5 bases, with 12 bases separating them. There are 15 residues in the CDR3. This CDR3 reads CASSVGHVGHNEQFF. In DNA, the CDR3 is TGTGCCAGCAGCGTAGGACATGTGGGCCACAATGAGCAGTTCTTC.

The rearrangement uses TRBV28 and TRBJ1-4; D may be TRBD1 (6 bases). Trimming left V 5 bases short and J 6 bases short, with 19 bases between. The CDR3 consists of 16 residues. Germline-derived CDR1 and CDR2 are MDHEN and SYDVKM. In nucleotides, the CDR3 is TGTGCCAGCAGTCCATATCAGGGGCGAGGGGATGAAAAACTGTTTTTT. Its translation: CASSPYQGRGDEKLFF.

The chain recombines TRBV5-4 with TRBJ1-6; 9 bases are shared with TRBD1. The V segment lost 7 bases and the J segment 7 bases; nucleotides outside the gene matches: 15. The CDR3 totals 17 residues. The germline V gene has CDR1 SGHNT and CDR2 YYREEE (reference sequence). The CDR3 DNA reads as TGTGCCAGCGAACGAAGGGACAGGGAAGTAAGGAATTCACCCCTCCACTTT. Protein sequence: CASERRDREVRNSPLHF. The complete variable domain, with remaining parts taken from reference TRBV5-4 and TRBJ1-6, reads ETGVTQSPTHLIKTRGQQVTLRCSSQSGHNTVSWYQQALGQGPQFIFQYYREEENGRGNFPPRFSGLQFPNYSSELNVNALELDDSALYLCASERRDREVRNSPLHFGNGTRLTVT.

V and J are TRBV29-1 and TRBJ2-1, with TRBD2 matching 7 bases. The V segment lost 3 bases and the J segment 8 bases; nucleotides outside the gene matches: 7. Germline loops: CDR1 SQVTM, CDR2 ANQGSEA. The CDR3 is made up of 13 amino acids. CDR3 residues: CSVDNGGGDEQFF. As DNA, the CDR3 is TGCAGCGTTGATAACGGTGGGGGGGATGAGCAGTTCTTC.

The rearrangement links TRBV11-3 to TRBJ2-3; possibly TRBD2 for D (6 bases). The CDR3 has 12 amino acids. Trimming cost V 10 bases and J 2 bases, with 10 bases left between them. CDR1 is SGHNT, CDR2 YENEEA, per germline. The CDR3 coding sequence is TGTGCCACAGCGGGCCACACAGATACGCAGTATTTT. This gives the protein CATAGHTDTQYF.

The rearrangement uses TRBV28 and TRBJ2-7; D is perhaps TRBD1 (6 bases). V lost 5 bases and J lost 9, with 20 bases in between. This CDR3 spans 14 amino acids. Germline V CDR1 and CDR2: MDHEN, SYDVKM. CDR3: CASSPPHTGKGQYF. Written as DNA, the CDR3 is TGTGCCAGCAGTCCCCCGCACACAGGGAAGGGGCAGTACTTC.

J is TRBJ2-7 and V is TRBV11-2, with 11 bases identical to TRBD2. Germline V CDR1 and CDR2: SGHAT, FQNNGV. The CDR3 contains 14 residues. J gave up 2 bases and V 5 bases, and 2 bases lay outside the gene matches. Written as DNA, the CDR3 is TGTGCCAGCAGCAAGACTAGCGGGACCTACGAGCAGTACTTC. Residues: CASSKTSGTYEQYF.

This chain links TRBV7-8 with TRBJ2-3, with TRBD2 as a possible D gene (5 bases). The CDR3 totals 13 residues. V shed 5 bases and J shed 6 bases, with 12 bases lying between them. Germline V gene sequence: CDR1 SGHVS, CDR2 FQNEAQ. CDR3 in DNA: TGTGCCAGCAGCCTAACTAGAGTTGATACGCAGTATTTT. Translated: CASSLTRVDTQYF.

The chain recombines TRBV5-4 with TRBJ1-1; the D gene is possibly TRBD1 (5 bases). Trimming shortened V by 0 bases and J by 4 bases, and 10 bases separated the two germline ends. This CDR3 region has 14 residues. Germline CDR1 is SGHNT and CDR2 is YYREEE (reference sequence). CDR3 in DNA: TGTGCCAGCAGCTTGGGCTCTAGGGGCACTGAAGCTTTCTTT. Protein sequence: CASSLGSRGTEAFF. The full variable domain, its missing parts supplied by reference TRBV5-4 and TRBJ1-1, is ETGVTQSPTHLIKTRGQQVTLRCSSQSGHNTVSWYQQALGQGPQFIFQYYREEENGRGNFPPRFSGLQFPNYSSELNVNALELDDSALYLCASSLGSRGTEAFFGQGTRLTVV.

The chain recombines TRBV4-1 with TRBJ1-1; 10 bases match TRBD1. Trimming cost V 0 bases and J 0 bases; bases outside gene matches: 7. CDR1 is MGHRA, CDR2 YSYEKL, per germline. The CDR3 length is 18 residues. This CDR3 reads CASSQDLGQGFVNTEAFF. The CDR3 DNA is TGCGCCAGCAGCCAAGATCTGGGACAGGGGTTTGTGAACACTGAAGCTTTCTTT.

This rearrangement joins TRBV7-9 to TRBJ1-4; 10 bases map to TRBD1. V shed 6 bases, J shed 6 bases, and the junction held 1 base outside the gene matches. Looked up from germline, CDR1 is SEHNR and CDR2 is FQNEAQ (reference sequence). CDR3 length: 13 residues. CDR3 sequence reads: CASSGTGDEKLFF. CDR3 in DNA: TGTGCCAGCAGTGGGACAGGGGATGAAAAACTGTTTTTT.

This sequence joins TRBV11-1 and TRBJ2-5; D remains unclear. Per the germline V gene, CDR1 is SGHAT and CDR2 is FQDESV (reference sequence). The CDR3 contains 13 residues. V gave up 2 bases and J gave up 4 bases, with 8 bases separating them. CDR3 DNA sequence: TGTGCCAGCAGCTTATTATTGTTAGAGACCCAGTACTTC. Translated, it gives CASSLLLLETQYF. The entire variable domain, with the rest obtained from reference TRBV11-1 and TRBJ2-5, is as follows: EAEVAQSPRYKITEKSQAVAFWCDPISGHATLYWYRQILGQGPELLVQFQDESVVDDSQLPKDRFSAERLKGVDSTLKIQPAELGDSAMYLCASSLLLLETQYFGPGTRLLVL.

The chain combines TRBV27 with TRBJ2-2; 8 bases map to TRBD1. This CDR3 is 18 amino acids long. Germline values: CDR1 MNHEY, CDR2 SMNVEV (reference sequence). Losses at the gene ends were 1 base for V and 0 bases for J; bases not matched to a gene: 7. CDR3 protein: CASSLWGTGPSNTGELFF. CDR3 nucleotides: TGTGCCAGCAGTTTATGGGGGACAGGACCCTCGAACACCGGGGAGCTGTTTTTT.

The chain uses TRBV7-3 and TRBJ2-2; tentative D call: TRBD2 (5 bases). The CDR3 runs to 15 residues. Looked up from germline, CDR1 is SGHTA and CDR2 is FQGTGA. V was cut by 5 bases and J by 7 bases, with 17 bases left in between. CDR3 residues: CASSPDGKRSGELFF. The CDR3 bases are TGTGCCAGCAGCCCGGACGGGAAGCGGAGCGGGGAGCTGTTTTTT.

The chain carries TRBV5-1 and TRBJ2-3; maybe TRBD1 (7 bases). CDR1 is SGHRS and CDR2 is YFSETQ in the germline V gene. V dropped 2 bases and J dropped 2 bases, with 12 bases sitting between them. This CDR3 is built from 15 residues. CDR3 in DNA: TGCGCCAGCAGCTTAGGAGGGACAGCCACAGATACGCAGTATTTT. Translating gives CASSLGGTATDTQYF.

The chain links TRBV11-3 to TRBJ2-3, with D possibly TRBD2 on 5 matching bases. CDR3 length: 13 amino acids. From germline, CDR1 is SGHNT and CDR2 YENEEA. The V and J ends lost 3 bases and 8 bases respectively, with 12 bases between them. CDR3 bases: TGTGCCAGCAGCTTTGTCAGCGAGGGTACGCAGTATTTT. Translated, it gives CASSFVSEGTQYF.

The CDR3 loop is CASSFSGSSYNEQFF. CDR3 in DNA: TGTGCCAGCAGCTTTAGCGGGAGCTCCTACAATGAGCAGTTCTTC. V gene TRBV5-4 combines with J gene TRBJ2-1; TRBD2 matches at 9 bases. Germline CDR1 and CDR2: SGHNT and YYREEE (reference sequence). The CDR3 contains 15 residues. The J segment lost 0 bases and the V segment lost 2 bases, leaving 0 bases of the junction unmatched.

The chain uses TRBV6-4 and TRBJ1-4; D not resolved. The germline CDR1 and CDR2 sequences are MRHNA and SNTAGT. This CDR3 contains 15 residues. Between the trimmed V and J ends, which lost 5 bases and 7 bases, there was a span of 17 bases. The CDR3 DNA reads as TGTGCCAGCAGTCCTCTGGGTACAGAGGGTGAAAAACTGTTTTTT. Its protein product is CASSPLGTEGEKLFF.